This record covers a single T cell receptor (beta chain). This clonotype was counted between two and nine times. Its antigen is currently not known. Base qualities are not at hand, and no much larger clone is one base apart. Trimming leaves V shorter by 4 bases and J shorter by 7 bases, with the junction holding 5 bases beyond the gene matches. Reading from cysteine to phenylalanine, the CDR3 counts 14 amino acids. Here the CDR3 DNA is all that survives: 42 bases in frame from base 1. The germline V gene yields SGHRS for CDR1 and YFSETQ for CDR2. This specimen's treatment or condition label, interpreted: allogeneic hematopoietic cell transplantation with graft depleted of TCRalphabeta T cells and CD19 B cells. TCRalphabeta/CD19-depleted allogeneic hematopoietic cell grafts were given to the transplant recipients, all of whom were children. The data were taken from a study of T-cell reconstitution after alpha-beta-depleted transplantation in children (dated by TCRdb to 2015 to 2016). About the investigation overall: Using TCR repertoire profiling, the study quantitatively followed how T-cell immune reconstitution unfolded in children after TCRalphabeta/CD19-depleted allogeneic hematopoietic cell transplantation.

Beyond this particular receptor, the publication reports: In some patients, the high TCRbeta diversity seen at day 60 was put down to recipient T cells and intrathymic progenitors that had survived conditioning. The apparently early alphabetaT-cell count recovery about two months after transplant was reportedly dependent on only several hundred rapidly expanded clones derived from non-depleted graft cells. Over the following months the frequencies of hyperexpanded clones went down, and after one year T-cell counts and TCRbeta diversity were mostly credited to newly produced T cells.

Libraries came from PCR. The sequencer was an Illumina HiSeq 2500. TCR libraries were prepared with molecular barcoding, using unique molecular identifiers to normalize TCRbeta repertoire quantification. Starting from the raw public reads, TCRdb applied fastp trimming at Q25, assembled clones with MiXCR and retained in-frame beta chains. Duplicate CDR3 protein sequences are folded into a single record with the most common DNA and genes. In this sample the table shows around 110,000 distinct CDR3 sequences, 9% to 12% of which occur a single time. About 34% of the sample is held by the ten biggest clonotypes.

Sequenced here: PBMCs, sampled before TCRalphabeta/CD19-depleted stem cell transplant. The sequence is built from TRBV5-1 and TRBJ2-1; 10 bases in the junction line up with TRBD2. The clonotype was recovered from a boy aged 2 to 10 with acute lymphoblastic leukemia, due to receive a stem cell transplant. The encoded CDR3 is CASSTSSGRNEQFF. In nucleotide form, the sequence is TGCGCCAGCAGCACCTCTAGCGGGAGAAATGAGCAGTTCTTC. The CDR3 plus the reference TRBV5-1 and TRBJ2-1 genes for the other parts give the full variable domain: KAGVTQTPRYLIKTRGQQVTLSCSPISGHRSVSWYQQTPGQGLQFLFEYFSETQRNKGNFPGRFSGRQFSNSRSEMNVSTLELGDSALYLCASSTSSGRNEQFFGPGTRLTVL.